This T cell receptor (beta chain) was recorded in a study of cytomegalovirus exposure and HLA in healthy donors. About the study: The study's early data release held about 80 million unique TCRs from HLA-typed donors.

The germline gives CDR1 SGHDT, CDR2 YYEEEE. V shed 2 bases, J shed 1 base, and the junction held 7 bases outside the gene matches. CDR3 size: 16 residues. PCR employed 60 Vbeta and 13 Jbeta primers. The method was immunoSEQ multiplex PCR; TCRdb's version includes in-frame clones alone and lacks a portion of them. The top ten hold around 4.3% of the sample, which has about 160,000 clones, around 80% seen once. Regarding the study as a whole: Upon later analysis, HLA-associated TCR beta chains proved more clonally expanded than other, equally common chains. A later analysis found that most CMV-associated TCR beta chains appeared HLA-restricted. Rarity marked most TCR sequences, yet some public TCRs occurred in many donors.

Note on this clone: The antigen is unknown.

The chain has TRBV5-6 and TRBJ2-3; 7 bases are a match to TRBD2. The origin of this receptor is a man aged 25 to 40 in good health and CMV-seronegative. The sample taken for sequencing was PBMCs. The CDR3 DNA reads TGTGCCAGCAGCTTTCAGCTAGCGGAGGGCACAGATACGCAGTATTTT. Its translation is CASSFQLAEGTDTQYF.